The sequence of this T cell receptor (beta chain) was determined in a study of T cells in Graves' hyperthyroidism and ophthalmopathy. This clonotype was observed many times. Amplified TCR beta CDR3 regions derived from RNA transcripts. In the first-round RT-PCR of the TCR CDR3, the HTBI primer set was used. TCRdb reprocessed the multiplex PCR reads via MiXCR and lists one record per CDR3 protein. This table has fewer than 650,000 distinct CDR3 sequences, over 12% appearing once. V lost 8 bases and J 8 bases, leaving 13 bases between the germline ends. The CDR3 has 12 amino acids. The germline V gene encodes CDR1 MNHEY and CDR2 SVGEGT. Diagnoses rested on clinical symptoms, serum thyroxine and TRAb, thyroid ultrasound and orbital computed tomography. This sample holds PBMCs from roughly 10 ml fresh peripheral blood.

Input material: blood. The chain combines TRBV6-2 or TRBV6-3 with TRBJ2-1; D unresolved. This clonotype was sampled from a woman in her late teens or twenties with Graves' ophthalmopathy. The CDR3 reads CASFNRPDEQFF. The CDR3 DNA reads TGTGCCAGCTTCAACCGTCCGGATGAGCAGTTCTTC.